Below are 26 T cell receptor beta chains sequenced from a single sample in a study of metastatic and nonmetastatic thyroid tumors. Thyroid surgery had not been preceded by any treatment in any patient. TCRdb re-called clones via MiXCR from the PCR reads. The top ten clones hold 9.6% of a sample with 30,000 to 40,000 clones, approximately 26% of them seen once. The sequencing input was blood. The receptors were sampled from a female donor with papillary thyroid cancer or a benign thyroid nodule (not recorded which). Some clones in this sample may be carry-over from other donors' samples.

This clone was observed many times. The chain uses TRBV19 and TRBJ1-2, with D perhaps matching TRBD1 (5 bases). CDR1 LNHDA and CDR2 SQIVND come from the germline V gene (reference sequence). Trimming removed 7 bases at V and 7 bases at J, with 16 bases between. This CDR3 is 13 amino acids long. The DNA for the CDR3 is TGTGCCAGTAATCTTCGGGGGGTCGGTGGCTACACCTTC. Amino acids: CASNLRGVGGYTF.

This clone was recorded a few times. The chain combines TRBV4-1 with TRBJ1-5; 10 bases fit TRBD1. The CDR3 has 16 residues. The J segment lost 4 bases and the V segment lost 4 bases, leaving 7 bases of the junction unmatched. Germline CDR1 MGHRA, CDR2 YSYEKL. In DNA, the CDR3 is TGCGCCAGCAGCCGCACCGGGACAGGGGAAAATCAGCCCCAGCATTTT. Translating it yields CASSRTGTGENQPQHF.

The J gene is TRBJ2-2, the V gene TRBV4-3, with no clear D. Germline V lookup: CDR1 LGHNA, CDR2 YSLEER. Trimming pared 1 base from V and 0 bases from J, leaving 9 bases between. The CDR3 sequence is 16 residues long. In DNA form, the CDR3 reads TGCGCCAGCAGCCAAGTCTACAGTTCGAACACCGGGGAGCTGTTTTTT. This translates into CASSQVYSSNTGELFF.

Regarding this clone: Sequence at one end of the junction differs from germline and may be a read error. The sample carries other DNA sequences with the same CDR3. The chain carries TRBV7-8 and TRBJ2-3; 11 bases are a match to TRBD2. CDR3 length: 16 amino acids. CDR1 and CDR2 (germline): SGHVS, FQNEAQ. In DNA, the CDR3 is TGTGCCAGCAGCTGGCTAGCGGGGGGTCGTACAGATACTCAGTATTTT. It translates to CASSWLAGGRTDTQYF.

This chain uses TRBV7-9 with TRBJ1-4; tentatively, D is TRBD1 (6 bases). Germline V CDR1 and CDR2: SEHNR, FQNEAQ (reference sequence). The CDR3 covers 14 residues. Trimming removed 5 bases from V and 7 bases from J, with 14 bases in between. The CDR3 DNA follows: TGTGCCAGCAGCCAGGACAGCTTTTTTGAAAAACTGTTTTTT. Encoded protein: CASSQDSFFEKLFF.

This clone has more than one count but fewer than ten. The V call is TRBV11-2, the J call TRBJ2-1; 14 nucleotides match TRBD2. Trimming removed 5 bases from V and 10 bases from J; junction bases left unmatched: 10. CDR3 length: 16 amino acids. The V gene's germline CDR1 is SGHAT and CDR2 FQNNGV. CDR3 DNA sequence: TGTGCCAGCAGCCCCGTGGGACTAGCGGGAGTTCGGGAGCAGTTCTTC. Amino acids: CASSPVGLAGVREQFF.

This clone was recorded many times. The chain employs TRBV11-2 and TRBJ2-7; D might be TRBD1 (5 bases). The CDR3 is 14 amino acids. The germline V gene encodes CDR1 SGHAT and CDR2 FQNNGV. V dropped 1 base and J dropped 5 bases, with 12 bases sitting between them. CDR3 nucleotides: TGTGCCAGCAGCTTAGTCCGGATAGGGGACGAGCAGTACTTC. As protein: CASSLVRIGDEQYF.

V gene TRBV7-9 combines with J gene TRBJ1-2; D not certain. Germline loops: CDR1 SEHNR, CDR2 FQNEAQ (reference sequence). The CDR3 has 13 amino acids. Trimming pared 5 bases from V and 4 bases from J, leaving 11 bases between. This CDR3 is CASSIGTVYGYTF. The CDR3 DNA reads TGTGCCAGCAGCATAGGTACAGTCTATGGCTACACCTTC.

This clone appeared many times. The chain links TRBV27 to TRBJ2-4; 8 bases are a match to TRBD2. The CDR3 is 17 residues long. V was clipped by 6 bases and J by 3 bases; unmatched bases: 13. Looked up from germline, CDR1 is MNHEY and CDR2 is SMNVEV (reference sequence). CDR3: CASSILGGGLGKNIQYF. The CDR3 region has the DNA TGTGCCAGCAGCATTCTCGGGGGGGGCCTCGGCAAAAACATTCAGTACTTC.

At least ten counts were recorded for this clone. The CDR3 loop reads CASSRLGGELFF. DNA of the CDR3: TGTGCCAGCAGCCGACTGGGCGGGGAGCTGTTTTTT. The V call is TRBV7-9, the J call TRBJ2-2, with D uncertain. CDR3 length equals 12 residues. Germline V gene lookup returns CDR1 SEHNR and CDR2 FQNEAQ (reference sequence). Between the trimmed V and J ends, which lost 5 bases and 7 bases, there was a span of 8 bases.

This clone was counted at least ten times. The chain combines TRBV18 with TRBJ2-1; D is unclear. CDR3 length: 12 residues. Deletions cut 0 bases from V and 9 bases from J, with 6 bases between. Germline V gene data show CDR1 as KGHSH and CDR2 as LQKENI. This CDR3 is CASSPPEAEQFF. CDR3 DNA: TGTGCCAGCTCACCACCCGAAGCTGAGCAGTTCTTC.

This clone was seen ten or more times. The gene calls are TRBV20-1 and TRBJ2-1, with D perhaps TRBD1 (6 bases). Between the trimmed V and J ends, which lost 4 bases and 6 bases, there was a span of 22 bases. There are 16 residues in the CDR3. The V gene's germline CDR1 is DFQATT and CDR2 SNEGSKA (reference sequence). CDR3 in DNA: TGCAGTGCTAAAGGGCCAGGGGCAGGGGATATCAATGAGCAGTTCTTC. Amino acid sequence: CSAKGPGAGDINEQFF.

This clone has only a few counts. The J gene is TRBJ2-1, the V gene TRBV2; D not resolved. The CDR3 loop spans 12 amino acids. The V end was cut by 8 bases, the J end by 12 bases, with 17 bases between. Germline V lookup: CDR1 SNHLY, CDR2 FYNNEI. CDR3 DNA sequence: TGTGCCAGCGTCGGAACAATGATTGGGCAGTTCTTC. Protein product: CASVGTMIGQFF.

V usage is TRBV20-1 and J usage is TRBJ2-7, with D tentatively TRBD2 (6 bases). The CDR3 covers 17 residues. The germline V and J ends were trimmed by 2 bases and 0 bases, with 20 bases remaining between them. Germline-derived CDR1 and CDR2 are DFQATT and SNEGSKA (reference sequence). Here the CDR3 DNA reads TGCAGTGCTAGACAGGTTCTGGAGGACTACGGCTCCTACGAGCAGTACTTC. Residues: CSARQVLEDYGSYEQYF.

The chain joins TRBV11-2 to TRBJ2-7, with 12 bases identical to TRBD2. From germline, CDR1 is SGHAT and CDR2 FQNNGV. V shed 5 bases, J shed 3 bases, and the junction held 5 bases outside the gene matches. The CDR3 totals 15 residues. CDR3 in amino acids: CASSATSGSYYEQYF. In DNA, the CDR3 is TGTGCCAGCAGCGCGACTAGCGGGAGCTACTACGAGCAGTACTTC.

This clone is termed medium-sized. V gene TRBV6-1 combines with J gene TRBJ1-1, with 8 bases fitting TRBD1. CDR3 length: 12 residues. Germline-derived CDR1 and CDR2 are MNHNS and SASEGT. J gave up 6 bases and V 10 bases, and 7 bases lay outside the gene matches. The CDR3 reads CATQQGVPEAFF. The CDR3 nucleotides are TGTGCCACTCAACAGGGGGTACCTGAAGCTTTCTTT.

This clone has more than one count but fewer than ten. The chain links TRBV6-5 to TRBJ2-1; D may be TRBD2 (6 bases). The CDR3 is 15 amino acids. From germline, CDR1 is MNHEY and CDR2 SVGAGI. The V end was cut by 7 bases, the J end by 1 base, with 14 bases between. The CDR3 coding sequence is TGTGCCAGCATTTATGTAAGCGGGTCCTACAATGAGCAGTTCTTC. This sequence encodes CASIYVSGSYNEQFF.

The chain links TRBV7-2 to TRBJ1-1; D might be TRBD1 (5 bases). The CDR3 sequence is 14 residues long. V was pared by 5 bases and J by 6 bases, with 16 bases between. Germline loops: CDR1 SGHTA, CDR2 FQGNSA. In DNA form, the CDR3 reads TGTGCCAGCAGCAGCTACAGGTCTGCCGCTGAAGCTTTCTTT. Amino acid sequence: CASSSYRSAAEAFF.

This clone was seen many times. The CDR3 loop is CASSQGQSPNTGELFF. Here the CDR3 DNA reads TGCGCCAGCAGCCAAGGGCAGAGCCCAAACACCGGGGAGCTGTTTTTT. The chain carries TRBV4-1 and TRBJ2-2; D is unresolved. This CDR3 comprises 16 residues. Per germline, CDR1 MGHRA and CDR2 YSYEKL. V was pared by 1 base and J by 2 bases, with 11 bases between.

This chain joins TRBV11-1 and TRBJ2-6; 11 bases align to TRBD2. This CDR3 comprises 18 residues. Germline CDR1 SGHAT, CDR2 FQDESV (reference sequence). V lost 5 bases and J lost 3; bases outside the gene matches: 9. The CDR3 protein is CASSRTSGSPFGANVLTF. In nucleotides, the CDR3 is TGTGCCAGCAGCCGGACTAGCGGGTCACCCTTTGGGGCCAACGTCCTGACTTTC. Combining the CDR3 with reference TRBV11-1 and TRBJ2-6 gives the whole variable domain EAEVAQSPRYKITEKSQAVAFWCDPISGHATLYWYRQILGQGPELLVQFQDESVVDDSQLPKDRFSAERLKGVDSTLKIQPAELGDSAMYLCASSRTSGSPFGANVLTFGAGSRLTVL.

Only a few counts were recorded for this clone. This chain connects TRBV12-3 or TRBV12-4 to TRBJ2-7; D might be TRBD1 (6 bases). The CDR3 contains 13 residues. V lost 3 bases to trimming and J lost 2 bases, with 8 bases between them. CDR3 coding DNA: TGTGCCAGCAGTTTTGGGGGCCCCTACGAGCAGTACTTC. It translates to CASSFGGPYEQYF.

By its share, this clone is medium-sized (0.01 to 0.1%). The V and J genes are TRBV25-1 and TRBJ1-1; D is perhaps TRBD1 (5 bases). Trimming left V 7 bases short and J 1 base short, with 7 bases between. Germline V gene lookup returns CDR1 MGHDK and CDR2 SYGVNS. The CDR3 consists of 12 residues. CDR3 residues: CASIGGNTEAFF. CDR3 bases: TGTGCCAGCATTGGGGGGAACACTGAAGCTTTCTTT. Filled out from reference TRBV25-1 and TRBJ1-1, the complete variable domain reads EADIYQTPRYLVIGTGKKITLECSQTMGHDKMYWYQQDPGMELHLIHYSYGVNSTEKGDLSSESTVSRIRTEHFPLTLESARPSHTSQYLCASIGGNTEAFFGQGTRLTVV.

This chain joins TRBV7-2 and TRBJ1-6, with TRBD1 identical over 8 bases. CDR1 is SGHTA and CDR2 is FQGNSA in the germline V gene. CDR3 size: 14 residues. V was clipped by 5 bases and J by 8 bases; unmatched bases: 5. The DNA of the CDR3 is TGTGCCAGCAGCCCATCGACAGGGGATTCACCCCTCCACTTT. It translates to CASSPSTGDSPLHF.

This CDR3 reads CASSLAWGGLANPYEQYF. For the CDR3, the DNA is TGCGCCAGCAGCTTGGCCTGGGGGGGACTAGCGAACCCCTACGAGCAGTACTTC. The chain employs TRBV5-1 and TRBJ2-7; 10 bases are a match to TRBD2. Germline lookup yields CDR1 SGHRS and CDR2 YFSETQ. The CDR3 extends over 18 amino acids. V trimming: 0 bases; J trimming: 2 bases; junction bases outside the gene matches: 11.

This clone appeared a few times. Its ends do not fully match the called genes, so a read error is possible. This chain links TRBV5-1 with TRBJ2-6; D might be TRBD1 or TRBD2, each matching 6 bases. CDR1 SGHRS and CDR2 YFSETQ come from the germline V gene. The CDR3 length is 17 residues. The CDR3 coding sequence is TGCGCCAGCAGTGGAGGGGGTTCCCTCTCTTGGGCCAACGTCCTGACTTTC. Its translation: CASSGGGSLSWANVLTF.

Worth noting for this clone: Compared with germline, one end of the junction differs, possibly owing to a read error. The sample holds other DNA sequences that translate to the same CDR3. This rearrangement joins TRBV5-1 to TRBJ2-2; 10 bases align to TRBD1. CDR1 and CDR2 (germline): SGHRS, YFSETQ. The CDR3 spans 16 residues. CDR3 in amino acids: CASSLAGTGETGELFF. The CDR3 DNA is TGCGCCAGCAGCTTGGCCGGGACAGGGGAAACCGGGGAACTGTTTTTT.